Listed below are T cell receptor beta chains from one sample, sequenced in a study of shared clonotypes between healthy human individuals. Profiling relied on immunoSEQ multiplex PCR, and the TCRdb table lists in-frame clones only, not all of them. The sample holds 2,500,000 or so clones; roughly 93% are singletons and the top ten take approximately 0.36%. The material sequenced was naive CD4+ T cells from PBMCs. Receptor source: a man aged 18 to 30 in good health. Some clones in this sample may be carry-over from other donors' samples. Both conserved end residues are trimmed from each CDR3. The order of the fields is J gene, clone size, V gene, CDR3 protein. Clone size is shown for a subset of rows, as once, few, many or a class of expanded clone.

TRBJ1-1 | few | TRBV29-1 | SVYRPHSTEAF
TRBJ2-1 | . | TRBV18 | ASSPSKGGHNEQF
TRBJ1-3 | . | TRBV15 | ATSRDKGFGNTIY
TRBJ2-3 | . | TRBV7-3 | ASSKDRYADTQY
TRBJ2-1 | . | TRBV7-2 | ASCEDRNSYNEQF
TRBJ1-1 | . | TRBV5-1 | ASSTGDSFEAF
TRBJ2-3 | . | TRBV11-2 | ASSLGRDQSTDTQY
TRBJ2-2 | . | TRBV7-3 | ASSQTGDNTGELF
TRBJ2-4 | . | TRBV7-2 | ASSFVQGAPWY
TRBJ1-1 | . | TRBV19 | ASSTGTEDTEAF